This TCR beta chain was identified during a study of blood T cell repertoires in COVID-19. In the study overall: COVID-19 samples from acute and convalescent phases originated in the United States, Italy and Spain. Sources were T cells, B-cell-depleted T cells, or PBMCs; the material itself was cDNA or gDNA.

Donors of Cohort 3 who recovered were those that had two negative PCRs, clearance, or symptom resolution. V lost 4 bases to trimming and J lost 0 bases; unmatched junction nucleotides: 5. The length of the CDR3 is 15 residues. Germline V lookup: CDR1 SEHNR, CDR2 FQNEAQ (reference sequence). Repertoires were generated with immunoSEQ multiplex PCR, while TCRdb's copy carries only in-frame clones and drops some. The data show hundreds of thousands of clones, approximately 91% seen once. This TCR was recovered from a woman in her thirties or forties who had recovered from COVID-19. The sequencing sample was made of PBMCs or T cells enriched from blood (not recorded which). The chain has TRBV7-9 and TRBJ1-2, with TRBD1 matching 7 bases. The CDR3 DNA follows: TGTGCCAGCAGCTCCGGGACAGTAGCTAACTATGGCTACACCTTC. It encodes CASSSGTVANYGYTF.